This T cell receptor beta chain stems from a study of cytomegalovirus exposure and HLA in healthy donors. The primer mix had 60 Vbeta and 13 Jbeta primers. The assay was immunoSEQ multiplex PCR, and TCRdb's table has in-frame clones only and misses some. The table lists some 130,000 clones, around 73% of them singletons. The germline gives CDR1 MDHEN, CDR2 SYDVKM. Trimming cost V 5 bases and J 7 bases, with 17 bases left between them. The CDR3 length is 14 residues. Source material: PBMCs. This clonotype was obtained from a female donor in good health and CMV-seronegative. The chain couples TRBV28 to TRBJ1-2; D uncertain. The CDR3, as DNA: TGTGCCAGCAGTCCTTCGTGGAGGAGAGGTGGCTACACCTTC. Its protein product is CASSPSWRRGGYTF.